This entry lists 7 T cell receptor beta chains sequenced from one sample in a study of post-analysis software for immune sequencing data. Unique molecular identifiers were present in the TCR beta cDNA libraries. Each CDR3 protein gets one entry after TCRdb re-called the PCR reads with MiXCR. This sample has more than 500,000 distinct CDR3 sequences, with approximately 34% found just once. The antigens these receptors bind are not known. Study-level points and caveats: A handful of TRBV segments appeared more often in patients than in controls, and TRBV5-6, TRBV5-1 and TRBV20-1 were among these.

Sequencing input: blood. All receptors derive from a girl aged 2-17 years with multiple sclerosis.

The chain links TRBV3-1 to TRBJ2-1; a possible D gene is TRBD2 (6 bases). The germline gives CDR1 LGHDT, CDR2 YNNKEL (reference sequence). Trimming stripped 5 bases from V and 2 bases from J, with 16 bases between. The CDR3 runs to 16 residues. The CDR3 bases are TGTGCCAGCAGCGACTTTTCGTCGGGGGCCTACAATGAGCAGTTCTTC. This codes for CASSDFSSGAYNEQFF.

The chain carries TRBV20-1 and TRBJ1-5; no clear D gene. The CDR3 length is 17 residues. V was shortened by 0 bases and J by 0 bases, with 15 bases between the two germline ends. Germline V gene sequence: CDR1 DFQATT, CDR2 SNEGSKA (reference sequence). The CDR3 loop is CSARDPDGFYSNQPQHF. The CDR3 DNA reads as TGCAGTGCTAGAGACCCGGACGGGTTTTATAGCAATCAGCCCCAGCATTTT.

Many counts were recorded for this clonotype. The rearrangement uses TRBV29-1 and TRBJ1-2; TRBD1 matches 8 bases. The V and J ends lost 3 bases and 7 bases, in that order; junction bases with no gene match: 4. Germline-derived CDR1 and CDR2 are SQVTM and ANQGSEA. This CDR3 comprises 12 residues. The CDR3 DNA follows: TGCAGCGTTGACAGGGGGCAATCTGGCTACACCTTC. Protein: CSVDRGQSGYTF.

CDR3 in amino acids: CASSLGGTRQETQYF. The CDR3 DNA follows: TGTGCCAGCAGCTTGGGAGGGACTCGCCAAGAGACCCAGTACTTC. J is TRBJ2-5 and V is TRBV11-2; TRBD2 matches 7 bases. V was pared by 3 bases and J by 1 base, with 5 bases of the junction left unmatched. Germline V CDR1 and CDR2: SGHAT, FQNNGV. The CDR3 length is 15 residues.

This chain uses TRBV12-3 or TRBV12-4 with TRBJ2-7; D possibly corresponds to TRBD2 (6 bases). This CDR3 is 15 amino acids long. Trimming pared 7 bases from V and 3 bases from J, leaving 19 bases between. The CDR3 DNA follows: TGTGCCAGCATCTTTACTGGAGGGAGCCTCTACGAGCAGTACTTC. It is translated as CASIFTGGSLYEQYF.

The rearrangement links TRBV5-1 to TRBJ2-6; weak D call: TRBD2 (6 bases). The germline V gene has CDR1 SGHRS and CDR2 YFSETQ. The CDR3 loop spans 17 amino acids. V gave up 3 bases and J gave up 5 bases, with 18 bases separating them. The CDR3 DNA is TGCGCCAGCAGCTGGGAGGACACGGGGCTAAGGGCCAACGTCCTGACTTTC. This sequence encodes CASSWEDTGLRANVLTF.

A single count supports this clonotype. This chain joins TRBV11-2 and TRBJ1-5, with D possibly being TRBD1 (5 bases). The CDR3 extends over 13 amino acids. Per the germline V gene, CDR1 is SGHAT and CDR2 is FQNNGV. Trimming took 5 bases from V and 9 from J, leaving 14 bases between them. This CDR3 reads CASSEGPLLPQHF. CDR3 DNA: TGTGCCAGCAGCGAGGGGCCCCTTTTGCCCCAGCATTTT. The complete variable domain, with remaining parts taken from reference TRBV11-2 and TRBJ1-5, reads EAGVAQSPRYKIIEKRQSVAFWCNPISGHATLYWYQQILGQGPKLLIQFQNNGVVDDSQLPKDRFSAERLKGVDSTLKIQPAKLEDSAVYLCASSEGPLLPQHFGDGTRLSIL.